The TCR beta chain described here comes from a study of identical twins (dated by TCRdb to 2016 to 2017). In the study overall: To test whether fetal clonotypes persist, this study deep-sequenced TCR alpha and beta repertoires from monozygotic twins, from unrelated adults of various ages, and from cord blood. Replicate twin experiments were performed at different times using different library preparation protocols to rule out contamination.

From its cysteine to its phenylalanine, the CDR3 spans 20 amino acids. Only the CDR3 part of the read is kept: 60 bases, read in frame from the first base. Points on this clonotype: Its antigen is unknown. No much larger clonotype is one base removed from it; base qualities were not supplied.

The method behind the library was 5' RACE. Sequencing used an Illumina HiSeq 2000. Template switching added a universal primer binding site, and the final cDNA carried a unique molecular identifier that allowed TCR cDNA molecules to be counted accurately. First-strand cDNA for TCR alpha and beta chains was synthesized from specific primers in the conserved constant-segment region. To control for contamination, each cDNA library was double barcoded with a SMART-Mk sample barcode plus Illumina barcodes. TruSeq adapter sequences along with Illumina sample barcodes were introduced in two successive PCR steps. The Illumina HiSeq platform was used with custom primers to sequence TCR alpha and beta cDNA libraries. The authors' analysis ran thus. MiGEC was used to process raw reads and extract unique molecular identifiers, and MiXCR was used to find CDR3 positions. For each individual, recombination models were inferred using an EM algorithm with the repgenHMM and IGoR tools. Shared clonotype analysis was performed with the tcR package in R, normalizing sharing by the product of cloneset sizes. To study raw recombination free of thymic and clonal selection effects, out-of-frame nonproductive sequences were analyzed. TCRdb cleaned the public reads at Q25 with fastp, built clones with MiXCR and kept in-frame beta chains. For every CDR3 protein sequence, its rows merge into one entry that carries the most common genes and DNA. The authors' filters were not applied to this entry. This sample comprises about 1.7 million distinct CDR3 sequences, around 33% of them detected only once. The top ten clonotypes cover around 0.25% of the sample.

The paper as a whole reports these results and caveats: Conclusions relied on cross-sectional statistical analysis, since the same donors could not be followed over many years. Abundant cord blood beta clonotypes had fewer insertions, young adult naive repertoires showed a similar but weaker trend, and memory repertoires showed no such trend. Invariant T cells such as MAIT and iNKT could partly confound zero-insertion analyses, though diverse VJ usage argued against this for most clonotypes. Compared with coincidental sharing between unrelated individuals, an excess of low generation-probability sequences was observed among out-of-frame TCR alpha sequences shared between twins. A weaker excess of twin sharing was found in beta out-of-frame sequences because the signal-to-noise ratio was lowered by fewer shared sequences. In monozygotic twins, recombination models systematically underestimated out-of-frame TCR alpha sharing, but the models matched the sharing seen between unrelated individuals.

Every donor in the study was a healthy Caucasian. The sample taken for sequencing was cord blood. The rearranged segments are TRBV21-1 and TRBJ2-7; the table names TRBD2, a call not compared with the DNA. TRBV21-1 is marked as a pseudogene. This clonotype was sampled from a newborn girl in good health. DNA sequence: TGTGCCAGCAGCCCCGGCGGGGAACTAGCGGGGAGGAGTTGCCTCTACGAGCAGTACTTC. This codes for CASSPGGELAGRSCLYEQYF.